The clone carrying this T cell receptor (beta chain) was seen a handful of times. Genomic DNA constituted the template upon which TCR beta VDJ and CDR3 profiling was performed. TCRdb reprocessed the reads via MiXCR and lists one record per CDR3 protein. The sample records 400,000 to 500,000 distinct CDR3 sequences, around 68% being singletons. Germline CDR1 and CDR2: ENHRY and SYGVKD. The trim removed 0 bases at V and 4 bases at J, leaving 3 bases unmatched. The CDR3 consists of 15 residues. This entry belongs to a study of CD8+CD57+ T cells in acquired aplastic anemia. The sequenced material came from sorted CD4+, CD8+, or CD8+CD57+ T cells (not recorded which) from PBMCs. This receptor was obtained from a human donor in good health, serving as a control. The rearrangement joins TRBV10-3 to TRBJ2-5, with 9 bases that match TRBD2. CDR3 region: CAISESILAGETQYF. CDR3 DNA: TGTGCCATCAGTGAGTCGATACTAGCGGGAGAGACCCAGTACTTC.